This T cell receptor (beta chain) was documented in a study of blood T cell repertoires in COVID-19. Study at large: The study drew acute and convalescent COVID-19 samples from the United States, Italy and Spain.

As originally analysed: Reference gene primer amplification yielded estimated nucleated cell counts. Sequencing used immunoSEQ multiplex PCR; TCRdb keeps in-frame clones, though not all of them. V and J calls and clone size are given by that table; D and trimming were obtained from the DNA. The sample yields just over 300,000 clones, roughly 90% seen once. The J segment lost 5 bases and the V segment lost 3 bases, leaving 17 bases of the junction unmatched. The CDR3 is 18 amino acids. Germline CDR1 and CDR2: SNHLY and FYNNEI. The rearrangement links TRBV2 to TRBJ2-5; 8 positions agree with TRBD2. The sample taken for sequencing was peripheral blood. The sequence was collected from a woman younger than 45 with COVID-19, enrolled during active disease. DNA for the CDR3: TGTGCCAGCAGTGATCCGGGGGTGCCGGGGGGGCTCTGGGAGACCCAGTACTTC. This translates into CASSDPGVPGGLWETQYF.